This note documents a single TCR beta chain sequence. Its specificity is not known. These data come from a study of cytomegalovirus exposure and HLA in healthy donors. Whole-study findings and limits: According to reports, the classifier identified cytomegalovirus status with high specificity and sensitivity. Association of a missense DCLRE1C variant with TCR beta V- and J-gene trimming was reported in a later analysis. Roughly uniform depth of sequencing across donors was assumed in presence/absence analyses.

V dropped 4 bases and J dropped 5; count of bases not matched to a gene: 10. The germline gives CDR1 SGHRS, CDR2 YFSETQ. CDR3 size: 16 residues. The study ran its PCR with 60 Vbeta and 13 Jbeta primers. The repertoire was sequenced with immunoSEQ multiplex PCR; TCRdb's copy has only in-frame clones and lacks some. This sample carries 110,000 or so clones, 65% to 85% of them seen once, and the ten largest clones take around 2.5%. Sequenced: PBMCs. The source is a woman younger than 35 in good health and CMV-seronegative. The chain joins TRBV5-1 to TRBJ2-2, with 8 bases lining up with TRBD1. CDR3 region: CASSAGGLVGTGELFF. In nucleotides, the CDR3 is TGCGCCAGCAGCGCAGGGGGCCTTGTAGGAACCGGGGAGCTGTTTTTT.